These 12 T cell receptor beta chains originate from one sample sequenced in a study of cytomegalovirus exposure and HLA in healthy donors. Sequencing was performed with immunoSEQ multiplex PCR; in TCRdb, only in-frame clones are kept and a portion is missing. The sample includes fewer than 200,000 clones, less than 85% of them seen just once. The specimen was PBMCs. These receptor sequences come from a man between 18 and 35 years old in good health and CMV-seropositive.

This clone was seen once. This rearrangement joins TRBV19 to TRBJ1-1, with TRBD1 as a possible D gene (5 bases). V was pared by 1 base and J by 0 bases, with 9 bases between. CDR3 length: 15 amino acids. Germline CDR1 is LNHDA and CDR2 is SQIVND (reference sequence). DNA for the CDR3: TGTGCCAGTAGTATAGCGGCAGGGATGAACACTGAAGCTTTCTTT. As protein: CASSIAAGMNTEAFF.

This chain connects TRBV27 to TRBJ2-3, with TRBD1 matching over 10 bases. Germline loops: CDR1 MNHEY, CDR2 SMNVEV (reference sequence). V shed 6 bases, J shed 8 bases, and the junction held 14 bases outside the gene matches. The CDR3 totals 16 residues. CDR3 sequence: CASRLTGGQDFGTQYF. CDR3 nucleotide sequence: TGTGCCAGCAGGTTGACAGGGGGCCAGGACTTCGGTACGCAGTATTTT.

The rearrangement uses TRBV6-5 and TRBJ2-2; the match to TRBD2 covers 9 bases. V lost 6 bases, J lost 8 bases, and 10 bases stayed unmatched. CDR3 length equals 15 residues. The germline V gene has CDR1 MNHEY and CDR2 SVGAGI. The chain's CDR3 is CASSLQTSGSGELFF. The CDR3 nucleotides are TGTGCCAGCAGCCTACAGACTAGCGGAAGTGGGGAGCTGTTTTTT.

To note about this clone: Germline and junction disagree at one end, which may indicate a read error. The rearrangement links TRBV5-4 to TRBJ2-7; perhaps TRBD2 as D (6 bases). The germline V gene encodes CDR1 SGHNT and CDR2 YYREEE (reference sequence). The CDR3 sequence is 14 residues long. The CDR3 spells CASSPGLAVEERYF. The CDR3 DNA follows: TGTGCCAGCAGCCCGGGACTGGCCGTCGAAGAGCGGTACTTC.

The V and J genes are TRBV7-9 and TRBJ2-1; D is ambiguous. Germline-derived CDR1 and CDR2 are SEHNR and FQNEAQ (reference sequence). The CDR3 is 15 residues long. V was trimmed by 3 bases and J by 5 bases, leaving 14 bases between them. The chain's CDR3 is CASSFLHDLDNEQFF. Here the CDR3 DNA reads TGTGCCAGCAGCTTCCTCCACGACTTAGACAATGAGCAGTTCTTC.

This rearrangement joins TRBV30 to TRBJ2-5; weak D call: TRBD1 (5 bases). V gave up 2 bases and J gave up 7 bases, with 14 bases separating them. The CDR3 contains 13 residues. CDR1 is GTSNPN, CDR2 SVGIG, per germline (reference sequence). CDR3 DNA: TGTGCCTGGAGTTCGGCAGGGAAGGGGACCCAGTACTTC. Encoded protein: CAWSSAGKGTQYF.

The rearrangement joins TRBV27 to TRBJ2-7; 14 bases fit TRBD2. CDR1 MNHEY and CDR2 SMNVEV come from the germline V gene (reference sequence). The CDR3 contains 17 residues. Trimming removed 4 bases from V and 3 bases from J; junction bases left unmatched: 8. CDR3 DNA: TGTGCCAGCAGTTCCGGGACTAGCGGGAGACGGTACTACGAGCAGTACTTC. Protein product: CASSSGTSGRRYYEQYF.

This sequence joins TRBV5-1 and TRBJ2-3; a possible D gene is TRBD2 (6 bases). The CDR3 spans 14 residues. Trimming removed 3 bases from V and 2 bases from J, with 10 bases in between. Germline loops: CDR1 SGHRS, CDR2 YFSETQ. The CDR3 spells CASSWGLDTDTQYF. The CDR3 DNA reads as TGCGCCAGCAGCTGGGGACTGGACACAGATACGCAGTATTTT.

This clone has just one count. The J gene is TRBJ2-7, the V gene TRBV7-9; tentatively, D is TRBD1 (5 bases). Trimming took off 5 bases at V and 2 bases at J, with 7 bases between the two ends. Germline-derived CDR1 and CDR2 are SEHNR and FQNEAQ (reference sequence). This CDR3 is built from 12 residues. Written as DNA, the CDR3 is TGTGCCAGCAGCGCAGGGACCTACGAGCAGTACTTC. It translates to CASSAGTYEQYF.

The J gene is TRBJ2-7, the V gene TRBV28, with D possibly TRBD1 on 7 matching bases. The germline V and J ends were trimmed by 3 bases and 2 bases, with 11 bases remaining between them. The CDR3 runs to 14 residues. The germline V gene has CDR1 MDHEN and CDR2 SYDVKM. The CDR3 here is CASSFRGTAYEQYF. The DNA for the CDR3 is TGTGCCAGCAGTTTTCGCGGGACAGCCTACGAGCAGTACTTC.

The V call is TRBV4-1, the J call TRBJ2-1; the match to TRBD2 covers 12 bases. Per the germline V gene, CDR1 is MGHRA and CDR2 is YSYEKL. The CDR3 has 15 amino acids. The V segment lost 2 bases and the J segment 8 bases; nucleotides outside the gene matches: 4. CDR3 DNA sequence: TGCGCCAGCAGCCAACCTAGCGGGGGGGCCGATGAGCAGTTCTTC. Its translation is CASSQPSGGADEQFF.

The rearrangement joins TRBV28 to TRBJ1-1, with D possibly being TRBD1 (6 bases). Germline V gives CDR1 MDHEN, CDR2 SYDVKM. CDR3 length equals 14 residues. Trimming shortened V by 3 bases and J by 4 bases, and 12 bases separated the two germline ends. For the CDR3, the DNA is TGTGCCAGCAGTTTGGGGGGAGGGGGCACTGAAGCTTTCTTT. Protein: CASSLGGGGTEAFF.